This T cell receptor beta chain was recorded in a study of tumor-infiltrating lymphocytes in localized non-small cell lung cancer. The CDR3 has 11 residues. Looked up from germline, CDR1 is MNHEY and CDR2 is SVGAGI. Trimming took 8 bases from V and 8 from J, leaving 11 bases between them. Only in-frame clones appear in the TCRdb table, and some are missing; sequencing was by immunoSEQ multiplex PCR. The sample shows 21,000 or so clones, 60% to 80% of them seen only once. Sequenced sample: lung tumor tissue. This clonotype was obtained from a human donor with non-small cell lung cancer. The V gene is TRBV6-5, the J gene TRBJ2-3, with D uncertain. The DNA for the CDR3 is TGTGCCAGCGGGCCAGCTGGTACGCAGTATTTT. This translates into CASGPAGTQYF.